This entry lists 7 T cell receptor beta chains sequenced from one sample in a study of cytomegalovirus exposure and HLA in healthy donors. The PCR contained 60 Vbeta and 13 Jbeta primers. Sequencing used immunoSEQ multiplex PCR; TCRdb keeps in-frame clones, though not all of them. The sample includes some 160,000 clones, roughly 80% of them seen just once. Sequenced material: PBMCs. These receptor sequences come from a woman aged 40 to 55 in good health and CMV-seronegative.

This sequence joins TRBV25-1 and TRBJ2-1; 10 nucleotides agree with TRBD1. The CDR3 is 14 residues long. Germline CDR1 is MGHDK and CDR2 is SYGVNS. The trim removed 6 bases at V and 6 bases at J, leaving 5 bases unmatched. The CDR3: CASSGDRGGNEQFF. In DNA, the CDR3 is TGTGCCAGCAGCGGGGACAGGGGAGGCAATGAGCAGTTCTTC.

This sequence joins TRBV29-1 and TRBJ1-3; D might be TRBD1 (6 bases). The CDR3 is made up of 13 amino acids. The germline V and J ends were trimmed by 6 bases and 1 base, with 10 bases remaining between them. Germline V gives CDR1 SQVTM, CDR2 ANQGSEA. The CDR3 sequence: CSVTQGSGNTIYF. The CDR3 coding sequence is TGCAGCGTAACACAGGGTTCTGGAAACACCATATATTTT.

In this sample, this clone turned up a few times. The CDR3 region has the DNA TGTGCCAGCAGCGCACAGGGTACCTCACCCCTCCACTTT. Its protein product is CASSAQGTSPLHF. The J gene is TRBJ1-6, the V gene TRBV11-2; a weak D match, TRBD1 (6 bases). Trimming shortened V by 5 bases and J by 10 bases, and 12 bases separated the two germline ends. Germline V gene lookup returns CDR1 SGHAT and CDR2 FQNNGV. This CDR3 is 13 amino acids long.

The chain uses TRBV7-6 and TRBJ2-6; D gene uncertain. The CDR3 totals 13 residues. Germline assignment: CDR1 SGHVS and CDR2 FNYEAQ. Trimming pared 4 bases from V and 1 base from J, leaving 2 bases between. CDR3 sequence: CASSSSGANVLTF. The CDR3 DNA follows: TGTGCCAGCAGCTCGTCTGGGGCCAACGTCCTGACTTTC.

The chain combines TRBV11-2 with TRBJ1-1; D not resolved. CDR3 size: 15 residues. With 7 bases removed from V and 1 base from J, the gap between germline ends came to 16 bases. The V gene's germline CDR1 is SGHAT and CDR2 FQNNGV. The CDR3 protein is CASKFPRGRNTEAFF. In nucleotides, the CDR3 is TGTGCCAGCAAGTTCCCGCGGGGTAGGAACACTGAAGCTTTCTTT.

This clone was observed a handful of times. The chain is built from TRBV7-7 and TRBJ2-3; TRBD1 agrees at 10 bases. Unmatched junction bases numbered 11, after V lost 5 bases and J lost 6 bases. Germline CDR1 reads SSHAT; CDR2 reads FNYEAQ (reference sequence). CDR3 length equals 16 residues. The CDR3 loop is CASSRGAGTGADTQYF. The CDR3 bases are TGTGCCAGCAGCCGAGGAGCCGGGACAGGGGCCGATACGCAGTATTTT.

The chain is built from TRBV5-1 and TRBJ2-1, with no clear D. The germline V gene encodes CDR1 SGHRS and CDR2 YFSETQ. This CDR3 is 15 amino acids long. V dropped 2 bases and J dropped 3 bases, with 12 bases sitting between them. The CDR3 sequence: CASSFVVPNYNEQFF. In DNA form, the CDR3 reads TGCGCCAGCAGCTTTGTAGTCCCTAACTACAATGAGCAGTTCTTC. Drawing the rest from reference TRBV5-1 and TRBJ2-1, the complete variable domain is KAGVTQTPRYLIKTRGQQVTLSCSPISGHRSVSWYQQTPGQGLQFLFEYFSETQRNKGNFPGRFSGRQFSNSRSEMNVSTLELGDSALYLCASSFVVPNYNEQFFGPGTRLTVL.